These 31 T cell receptor beta chains originate from one sample sequenced in a study of PD-1 blockade in classical Hodgkin lymphoma (dated by TCRdb to 2020 to 2022). The library relied on the immunoSEQ multiplex PCR assay. Not all clones reach the TCRdb copy of this immuneACCESS table, which keeps in-frame sequences only. Checked studies attribute under half of the gap to unresolved V genes and leave the rest unexplained. The sample profile shows tens of thousands of clones; around three quarters of them were found once. The top ten constitute around 2.4% of the sample. Explained via the paper, the time point label denotes: cycle 1 day 1 (C1D1), immediately before nivolumab initiation. Every trial patient had relapsed following autologous stem cell transplantation, and prior brentuximab vedotin exposure was what differed among cohorts A, B and C. Using a Miltenyi CD4+ T cell isolation kit, CD4+ T cells were purified from thawed PBMCs through magnetic negative selection.

The specimen was CD4+ T cells from blood, collected at baseline. The receptors were gathered from a human donor with classical Hodgkin lymphoma.

This clone was found a few times. The V and J genes are TRBV18 and TRBJ1-1, with D unresolved. Trimming shortened V by 3 bases and J by 2 bases, and 4 bases separated the two germline ends. The V gene's germline CDR1 is KGHSH and CDR2 LQKENI. The CDR3 runs 12 residues. The CDR3, as DNA: TGTGCCAGCTCACCCTACAACACTGAAGCTTTCTTT. It codes for CASSPYNTEAFF.

The V gene is TRBV6-5, the J gene TRBJ2-3; the D gene is possibly TRBD2 (5 bases). The CDR3 sequence is 14 residues long. Trimming pared 5 bases from V and 6 bases from J, leaving 15 bases between. Germline CDR1 is MNHEY and CDR2 is SVGAGI. CDR3 loop: CASSVSDFVDTQYF. CDR3 nucleotide sequence: TGTGCCAGCAGTGTTAGCGATTTCGTGGATACGCAGTATTTT.

The genes are TRBV5-5 and TRBJ1-1; the D gene is possibly TRBD1 (6 bases). Looked up from germline, CDR1 is SGHKS and CDR2 is YYEKEE (reference sequence). The CDR3 covers 16 residues. V lost 1 base and J 8 bases, leaving 21 bases between the germline ends. Written as DNA, the CDR3 is TGTGCCAGCAGCTTGATTGGGGGCGCAGGGCTCGCAGAAGCTTTCTTT. Translated, it gives CASSLIGGAGLAEAFF.

This clone appeared a single time. The chain is built from TRBV5-1 and TRBJ1-2, with 10 bases identical to TRBD1. Germline CDR1 and CDR2: SGHRS and YFSETQ. V was clipped by 5 bases and J by 4 bases; unmatched bases: 11. CDR3 length equals 16 residues. In nucleotides, the CDR3 is TGCGCCAGCAGTCCCGGGACAGGGGATGGGTCCTATGGCTACACCTTC. Amino acid sequence: CASSPGTGDGSYGYTF.

The chain couples TRBV20-1 to TRBJ2-7; a weak D match, TRBD1 (6 bases). The CDR3 sequence is 11 residues long. Germline-derived CDR1 and CDR2 are DFQATT and SNEGSKA (reference sequence). DNA of the CDR3: TGCTCCATAAGGGGGTCCTACGAGCAGTACTTC. Protein: CSIRGSYEQYF.

The CDR3 sequence is CATFGSRTSGLSFGYEQYF. As DNA, the CDR3 is TGTGCCACCTTTGGTTCCAGGACTAGCGGGTTAAGCTTCGGCTACGAGCAGTACTTC. The gene calls are TRBV10-3 and TRBJ2-7; 11 nucleotides agree with TRBD2. This CDR3 is 19 amino acids long. Trimming at V came to 10 bases and at J to 3 bases, leaving 23 bases not matched to a gene. The germline V gene encodes CDR1 ENHRY and CDR2 SYGVKD.

The chain combines TRBV7-9 with TRBJ2-1; no clear D. The V and J ends lost 2 bases and 0 bases respectively, with 11 bases between them. The germline V gene encodes CDR1 SEHNR and CDR2 FQNEAQ (reference sequence). This CDR3 has 16 amino acids. CDR3 nucleotide sequence: TGTGCCAGCAGCTTACTTTGGGATAGCTCCTACAATGAGCAGTTCTTC. Protein product: CASSLLWDSSYNEQFF.

This clone has only a few counts. The chain joins TRBV5-6 to TRBJ1-5; no reliable D call. Per germline, CDR1 SGHDT and CDR2 YYEEEE. This CDR3 contains 13 residues. V was cut by 2 bases and J by 4 bases, with 7 bases left in between. DNA of the CDR3: TGTGCCAGCAGCTTCTCGCCTAATCAGCCCCAGCATTTT. As protein: CASSFSPNQPQHF.

This clone was detected only a few times. CDR3: CASSLQGTVGSPLHF. As DNA, the CDR3 is TGTGCCAGCAGCCTACAGGGGACGGTTGGTTCACCCCTCCACTTT. The J gene is TRBJ1-6, the V gene TRBV7-2; 7 nucleotides align to TRBD1. The J segment lost 9 bases and the V segment lost 5 bases, leaving 10 bases of the junction unmatched. The CDR3 has 15 residues. Germline-derived CDR1 and CDR2 are SGHTA and FQGNSA.

This rearrangement joins TRBV6-6 to TRBJ1-2; the D gene is possibly TRBD1 (5 bases). Looked up from germline, CDR1 is MNHNY and CDR2 is SVGAGI (reference sequence). The CDR3 is 15 residues long. V was trimmed by 0 bases and J by 2 bases, leaving 10 bases between them. CDR3 in DNA: TGTGCCAGCAGTTACTCGACGGAGGGGAACTATGGCTACACCTTC. This codes for CASSYSTEGNYGYTF.

The V call is TRBV7-2, the J call TRBJ1-5, with D perhaps TRBD1 (5 bases). This CDR3 spans 15 amino acids. The germline gives CDR1 SGHTA, CDR2 FQGNSA. V was cut by 4 bases and J by 0 bases, with 10 bases left in between. As DNA, the CDR3 is TGTGCCAGCAGCTCTGGGGGGTATAGCAATCAGCCCCAGCATTTT. Its translation is CASSSGGYSNQPQHF.

The chain links TRBV14 to TRBJ2-7; a weak D match, TRBD2 (5 bases). The CDR3 loop spans 13 amino acids. Germline CDR1 and CDR2: SGHDN and FVKESK. Trimming took 4 bases from V and 5 from J, leaving 12 bases between them. CDR3 region: CASSRVGVHEQYF. The DNA for the CDR3 is TGTGCCAGCAGCCGGGTCGGGGTCCACGAGCAGTACTTC.

This clone appeared a single time. This chain links TRBV5-1 with TRBJ1-1, with TRBD1 as a possible D gene (6 bases). CDR3 length: 14 amino acids. CDR1 SGHRS and CDR2 YFSETQ come from the germline V gene. V lost 4 bases to trimming and J lost 1 base, with 11 bases between them. This CDR3 reads CASSLPTGNTEAFF. The CDR3 nucleotides read TGCGCCAGCAGCCTCCCGACAGGGAACACTGAAGCTTTCTTT.

In its sample, this clone was seen a few times. The rearrangement uses TRBV4-2 and TRBJ1-2, with 9 bases matching TRBD1. CDR1 and CDR2 from the germline V gene are LGHNA and YNFKEQ. The CDR3 runs 15 residues. The junction had 5 bases not matched to a gene; V was cut back by 1 base and J by 5 bases. As DNA, the CDR3 is TGTGCCAGCAGCCAAGCGGACAGGGGTGGGTATGGCTACACCTTC. It yields the protein CASSQADRGGYGYTF.

The chain joins TRBV7-3 to TRBJ1-1; D is undetermined. V was cut by 2 bases and J by 1 base, with 5 bases left in between. The CDR3 totals 13 residues. The germline gives CDR1 SGHTA, CDR2 FQGTGA. The CDR3 DNA reads as TGTGCCAGCAGCTTATCTAAGAACACTGAAGCTTTCTTT. It encodes CASSLSKNTEAFF.

The chain joins TRBV6-5 to TRBJ2-1; possible D gene TRBD1, 6 bases. The CDR3 consists of 15 residues. Between the trimmed V and J ends, which lost 2 bases and 3 bases, there was a span of 11 bases. Germline CDR1 and CDR2: MNHEY and SVGAGI. CDR3 sequence: CASSYEGVYYNEQFF. CDR3 DNA: TGTGCCAGCAGTTACGAGGGGGTTTACTACAATGAGCAGTTCTTC.

The chain recombines TRBV10-3 with TRBJ1-1; D may be TRBD1 (5 bases). The V gene's germline CDR1 is ENHRY and CDR2 SYGVKD. The CDR3 runs 13 residues. The ends were cut back, 8 bases at V and 1 base at J, with 11 bases in the middle. Here the CDR3 reads CAILDSTNTEAFF. DNA of the CDR3: TGTGCCATCTTAGACAGCACGAACACTGAAGCTTTCTTT.

Here the CDR3 reads CASADRGLLGQPQHF. Written as DNA, the CDR3 is TGTGCCAGCGCGGACAGGGGGCTTTTGGGTCAGCCCCAGCATTTT. The chain couples TRBV7-2 to TRBJ1-5; 11 bases map to TRBD1. This CDR3 has 15 amino acids. Germline CDR1 reads SGHTA; CDR2 reads FQGNSA. V lost 8 bases and J lost 6; bases outside the gene matches: 9.

The chain's CDR3 is CASSMQYRNTEAFF. The CDR3 DNA sequence: TGTGCCAGTAGTATGCAGTATCGGAACACTGAAGCTTTCTTT. The V call is TRBV19, the J call TRBJ1-1; D is unresolved. The CDR3 contains 14 residues. V was cut by 3 bases and J by 1 base, with 9 bases left in between. Germline values: CDR1 LNHDA, CDR2 SQIVND (reference sequence).

This clone was detected only a few times. The chain has TRBV27 and TRBJ2-7, with TRBD1 as a possible D gene (5 bases). This CDR3 has 15 amino acids. V was cut by 4 bases and J by 0 bases, with 13 bases left in between. Germline values: CDR1 MNHEY, CDR2 SMNVEV (reference sequence). CDR3 residues: CASSSYRPSSYEQYF. The CDR3 coding sequence is TGTGCCAGCAGTTCTTACAGGCCAAGCTCCTACGAGCAGTACTTC.

This clone was picked up one time. V is TRBV6-5 and J is TRBJ1-2; the D gene is possibly TRBD1 (6 bases). Trimming took 2 bases from V and 6 from J, leaving 7 bases between them. Germline V gene lookup returns CDR1 MNHEY and CDR2 SVGAGI. The CDR3 covers 12 residues. Here the CDR3 DNA reads TGTGCCAGCAGTTACGGGGGGCATGGCTACACCTTC. Its protein product is CASSYGGHGYTF.

The J gene is TRBJ1-5, the V gene TRBV7-2, with D perhaps TRBD1 (6 bases). CDR1 is SGHTA, CDR2 FQGNSA, per germline. V was cut by 4 bases and J by 6 bases, with 16 bases left in between. This CDR3 is built from 15 residues. The CDR3 nucleotides read TGTGCCAGCAGCTCGCCCGGGGGGCGATTTCAGCCCCAGCATTTT. It encodes CASSSPGGRFQPQHF.

This sequence joins TRBV7-9 and TRBJ2-5; TRBD2 matches 7 bases. Germline trimming cut 5 bases from V and 4 bases from J; bases unmatched to any gene: 16. The CDR3 spans 17 residues. The V gene's germline CDR1 is SEHNR and CDR2 FQNEAQ (reference sequence). Written as DNA, the CDR3 is TGTGCCAGCAGCCCACTCACCGGGACTACGCAGTCAGAGACCCAGTACTTC. It encodes CASSPLTGTTQSETQYF.

The CDR3 protein is CASSQDRGTDTQYF. CDR3 sequence (DNA): TGTGCCAGCAGCCAAGATAGGGGGACAGATACGCAGTATTTT. The chain links TRBV5-4 to TRBJ2-3; a possible D gene is TRBD1 (6 bases). Trimming stripped 4 bases from V and 3 bases from J, with 12 bases between. CDR3 length: 14 amino acids. Germline CDR1 SGHNT, CDR2 YYREEE (reference sequence).

CDR3 DNA sequence: TGTGCCAGCAGCTTAAGTAGGATGGGCAGGGGCAGGTCTAATGAAAAACTGTTTTTT. Translation: CASSLSRMGRGRSNEKLFF. The rearrangement joins TRBV13 to TRBJ1-4, with TRBD1 as a possible D gene (6 bases). The V gene lost 2 bases and the J gene lost 3 bases, with 22 bases spanning the gap. The CDR3 totals 19 residues. Germline CDR1 reads PRHDT; CDR2 reads FYEKMQ (reference sequence).

The chain has TRBV30 and TRBJ2-5, with 9 bases that match TRBD2. J gave up 4 bases and V 3 bases, and 6 bases lay outside the gene matches. The CDR3 is 14 amino acids. Germline V gene sequence: CDR1 GTSNPN, CDR2 SVGIG (reference sequence). DNA of the CDR3: TGTGCCTGGAGCGTGCGGGGGGGAATAGAGACCCAGTACTTC. Protein: CAWSVRGGIETQYF.

This clone appeared a few times. The chain has TRBV19 and TRBJ1-6; D gene ambiguous. Trimming removed 7 bases at V and 8 bases at J, with 12 bases between. The CDR3 sequence is 13 residues long. Germline V gives CDR1 LNHDA, CDR2 SQIVND (reference sequence). DNA for the CDR3: TGTGCCAGTACCGGGGTTGGGGATTCACCCCTCCACTTT. It codes for CASTGVGDSPLHF.

This clone has just a few counts. The V gene is TRBV5-4, the J gene TRBJ2-2; perhaps TRBD2 as D (5 bases). The CDR3 extends over 15 amino acids. Trimming pared 3 bases from V and 4 bases from J, leaving 13 bases between. CDR1 is SGHNT and CDR2 is YYREEE in the germline V gene (reference sequence). CDR3 sequence (DNA): TGTGCCAGCAGCTCGGACGGGATTTCCACCGGGGAGCTGTTTTTT. This codes for CASSSDGISTGELFF.

The V gene is TRBV19, the J gene TRBJ2-5, with unresolved D. The CDR3 runs to 13 residues. CDR1 and CDR2 (germline): LNHDA, SQIVND (reference sequence). V was pared by 6 bases and J by 5 bases, with 13 bases between. This CDR3 is CASSYGNRETQYF. The CDR3 region has the DNA TGTGCCAGTAGCTATGGGAACCGGGAGACCCAGTACTTC.

V and J are TRBV5-1 and TRBJ2-5, with D perhaps matching TRBD1 (6 bases). CDR1 and CDR2 from the germline V gene are SGHRS and YFSETQ. This CDR3 has 14 residues. The V and J ends lost 0 bases and 2 bases respectively, with 8 bases between them. The CDR3 DNA is TGCGCCAGCAGCTTGGGGACAGATCAAGAGACCCAGTACTTC. Translating it yields CASSLGTDQETQYF.

This clone was counted only a few times. The sample carries other DNA sequences with the same CDR3. This chain uses TRBV28 with TRBJ2-7; TRBD2 aligns across 7 bases. The ends lost 4 bases at V and 6 bases at J; junction bases unmatched: 0. The CDR3 is 11 residues long. In germline, CDR1 is MDHEN, CDR2 SYDVKM. The CDR3 loop reads CASSWGGEQYF. The CDR3 nucleotides read TGTGCCAGCAGTTGGGGGGGCGAGCAGTACTTC.